This passage covers 18 T cell receptor beta chains from one sample sequenced in a study of beta chain features in type 1 diabetes. Expressed TCRB transcripts were sequenced because the isolated RNA had all been reverse transcribed beforehand. The repertoire was sequenced with immunoSEQ multiplex PCR; TCRdb's copy has only in-frame clones and lacks some. The repertoire has fewer than 400,000 clones, less than 10% of them found once; the top ten carry approximately 0.44%. Specimen: central memory CD4+ T cells from blood. The source of these receptors is a woman younger than 30 in good health.

This clone was seen only a few times. The V gene is TRBV18, the J gene TRBJ2-3; TRBD2 agrees at 8 bases. Unmatched junction bases numbered 12, after V lost 0 bases and J lost 4 bases. Germline CDR1 KGHSH, CDR2 LQKENI. The CDR3 spans 18 residues. This CDR3 is CASSPPRASGSLPDTQYF. In DNA, the CDR3 is TGTGCCAGCTCACCACCCCGAGCAAGCGGGAGTTTACCAGATACGCAGTATTTT.

The CDR3 here is CASSQNGGTSGSQETQYF. CDR3 nucleotides: TGCGCCAGCAGCCAAAATGGTGGGACTAGCGGGAGTCAAGAGACCCAGTACTTC. The J gene is TRBJ2-5, the V gene TRBV4-3; 14 bases align to TRBD2. Germline CDR1 is LGHNA and CDR2 is YSLEER. The CDR3 is 18 amino acids. J was trimmed by 2 bases and V by 2 bases; bases with no gene match: 7.

This chain connects TRBV5-5 to TRBJ1-2; the D gene is possibly TRBD1 (5 bases). V lost 0 bases and J 1 base, leaving 13 bases between the germline ends. The CDR3 is 16 residues long. Per germline, CDR1 SGHKS and CDR2 YYEKEE (reference sequence). CDR3 bases: TGTGCCAGCAGCTTGGGAGGGGAACAGAGTAACTATGGCTACACCTTC. It yields the protein CASSLGGEQSNYGYTF. The full variable domain, completed using reference TRBV5-5 and TRBJ1-2, is DAGVTQSPTHLIKTRGQQVTLRCSPISGHKSVSWYQQVLGQGPQFIFQYYEKEERGRGNFPDRFSARQFPNYSSELNVNALLLGDSALYLCASSLGGEQSNYGYTFGSGTRLTVV.

The CDR3: CASSLLREQFF. The CDR3 DNA is TGTGCCAGCAGCTTGCTGCGGGAGCAGTTCTTC. The chain recombines TRBV7-9 with TRBJ2-1, with no clear D. The CDR3 length is 11 residues. Deletions cut 3 bases from V and 10 bases from J, with 7 bases between. CDR1 and CDR2 from the germline V gene are SEHNR and FQNEAQ (reference sequence).

This clone was picked up a small number of times. Sequence at one end of the junction differs from germline and may be a read error. The chain is built from TRBV5-1 and TRBJ1-2; D not certain. This CDR3 has 14 residues. Germline assignment: CDR1 SGHRS and CDR2 YFSETQ. This chain's CDR3 is CASSLLGAGTRGSF. As DNA, the CDR3 is TGCGCCAGCAGCTTGTTAGGCGCGGGCACCCGAGGATCCTTC.

The rearrangement joins TRBV7-8 to TRBJ1-2; D is unclear. Germline V gives CDR1 SGHVS, CDR2 FQNEAQ. The CDR3 length is 12 residues. The V gene lost 5 bases and the J gene lost 6 bases, with 10 bases spanning the gap. The CDR3 nucleotides are TGTGCCAGCAGCCCCTACAGCGATGGCTACACCTTC. It specifies CASSPYSDGYTF.

This clone showed up just a few times. The V gene is TRBV7-9, the J gene TRBJ2-3, with 11 bases fitting TRBD2. V shed 0 bases, J shed 4 bases, and the junction held 3 bases outside the gene matches. Germline loops: CDR1 SEHNR, CDR2 FQNEAQ (reference sequence). This CDR3 is 16 amino acids long. CDR3 sequence: CASSLAQLAGADTQYF. The CDR3 region has the DNA TGTGCCAGCAGCTTAGCCCAACTAGCGGGAGCAGATACGCAGTATTTT.

The J gene is TRBJ2-3, the V gene TRBV5-1, with 12 bases matching TRBD2. Trimming at V came to 5 bases and at J to 6 bases, leaving 10 bases not matched to a gene. Germline CDR1 SGHRS, CDR2 YFSETQ. This CDR3 spans 16 amino acids. The CDR3 is CASRTSGSVLGDTQYF. The CDR3 DNA reads TGCGCCAGCAGGACTAGCGGGAGCGTCCTCGGGGATACGCAGTATTTT.

The sample holds a few counts of this clone. J is TRBJ1-1 and V is TRBV5-1; TRBD1 matches at 7 bases. This CDR3 has 14 residues. Looked up from germline, CDR1 is SGHRS and CDR2 is YFSETQ. V lost 0 bases to trimming and J lost 10 bases; unmatched junction nucleotides: 9. CDR3 bases: TGCGCCAGCAGCTTGGATATTAACAGGGGTTCAGCTTTCTTT. Amino acid sequence: CASSLDINRGSAFF.

The J gene is TRBJ1-5, the V gene TRBV7-3, with unresolved D. This CDR3 region has 13 residues. The V and J ends lost 5 bases and 5 bases respectively, with 10 bases between them. Germline V gene data show CDR1 as SGHTA and CDR2 as FQGTGA. CDR3 bases: TGTGCCAGCAGCCCCGATTTCGATCAGCCCCAGCATTTT. Amino acids: CASSPDFDQPQHF.

There are a few counts of this clone. This chain connects TRBV6-5 to TRBJ2-5, with D uncertain. CDR1 MNHEY and CDR2 SVGAGI come from the germline V gene. Trimming stripped 10 bases from V and 5 bases from J, with 14 bases between. The CDR3 sequence is 12 residues long. The CDR3 sequence: CATLEYGETQYF. DNA of the CDR3: TGTGCCACTCTGGAGTACGGGGAGACCCAGTACTTC.

This clone occurred a few times. This chain joins TRBV28 and TRBJ2-7; 8 bases agree with TRBD2. Per the germline V gene, CDR1 is MDHEN and CDR2 is SYDVKM. This CDR3 is built from 16 residues. V lost 8 bases, J lost 4 bases, and 16 bases stayed unmatched. CDR3 in amino acids: CASRPVRGRRTYEQYF. The CDR3, as DNA: TGTGCCAGCCGACCGGTCCGCGGGAGGCGAACGTACGAGCAGTACTTC.

About this clone: A much larger clone is a single base away; this may be a read error. The chain couples TRBV7-8 to TRBJ1-1; weak D call: TRBD1 (5 bases). Germline lookup yields CDR1 SGHVS and CDR2 FQNEAQ. V lost 5 bases and J lost 0, with 10 bases in between. The CDR3 is 14 amino acids. The CDR3 loop reads CASSPGTVNTEAFF. CDR3 bases: TGTGCCAGCAGCCCAGGGACGGTGAACACTGAAGCTTTCTTT. Full variable domain (rest looked up from reference TRBV7-8 and TRBJ1-1): GAGVSQSPRYKVAKRGQDVALRCDPISGHVSLFWYQQALGQGPEFLTYFQNEAQLDKSGLPSDRFFAERPEGSVSTLKIQRTQQEDSAVYLCASSPGTVNTEAFFGQGTRLTVV.

The V gene is TRBV15, the J gene TRBJ2-7; 11 nucleotides agree with TRBD2. Germline CDR1 and CDR2: LNHNV and YYDKDF (reference sequence). J gave up 2 bases and V 3 bases, and 12 bases lay outside the gene matches. This CDR3 contains 18 residues. The CDR3 is CATSREFMGLAAPYEQYF. CDR3 sequence (DNA): TGTGCCACCAGCAGGGAATTTATGGGACTAGCGGCCCCCTACGAGCAGTACTTC.

The chain combines TRBV19 with TRBJ2-2; tentatively, D is TRBD2 (6 bases). This CDR3 has 14 residues. Looked up from germline, CDR1 is LNHDA and CDR2 is SQIVND (reference sequence). V lost 7 bases, J lost 7 bases, and 16 bases lay in between. The CDR3 here is CASKGTFRGGELFF. The DNA for the CDR3 is TGTGCCAGTAAAGGGACTTTTAGAGGCGGGGAGCTGTTTTTT.

The chain is built from TRBV7-9 and TRBJ1-1; unclear D gene. The V gene lost 7 bases and the J gene lost 3 bases, with 18 bases spanning the gap. Germline V gene sequence: CDR1 SEHNR, CDR2 FQNEAQ (reference sequence). This CDR3 has 15 amino acids. In DNA, the CDR3 is TGTGCCAGCACCCAACTCCTCCCTGTGGACACTGAAGCTTTCTTT. Amino acids: CASTQLLPVDTEAFF.

V gene TRBV11-2 combines with J gene TRBJ1-2; 8 bases are a match to TRBD1. The CDR3 is 16 amino acids. CDR1 is SGHAT and CDR2 is FQNNGV in the germline V gene. V lost 4 bases and J lost 0; bases outside the gene matches: 7. The CDR3 spells CASSYGGQASNYGYTF. CDR3 nucleotides: TGTGCCAGCAGCTACGGGGGACAGGCCTCTAACTATGGCTACACCTTC.

The rearrangement joins TRBV7-9 to TRBJ2-1; 8 bases are shared with TRBD1. J gave up 6 bases and V 5 bases, and 9 bases lay outside the gene matches. Germline CDR1 reads SEHNR; CDR2 reads FQNEAQ (reference sequence). This CDR3 spans 15 amino acids. CDR3 loop: CASSPGRGLSNEQFF. The DNA for the CDR3 is TGTGCCAGCAGCCCGGGCAGGGGGCTCAGCAATGAGCAGTTCTTC.